The text below deals with one T cell receptor (beta chain). The antigen this receptor binds is unknown. Within one base of it there is no much larger clone, and no base qualities were kept. Libraries were prepared through the immunoSEQ multiplex PCR assay. The table was pulled from immuneACCESS by TCRdb, which kept in-frame rearrangements only. Such tables lose some clones; where checked, under half of the loss comes from unresolved V genes, and the rest has no known cause. Within this sample are approximately 92,000 clones, with 90% to 95% of them counted one time only. Around 0.99% of the sample lies in the top ten. This sample was included in a study of T cell changes during pregnancy in multiple sclerosis (dated by TCRdb to 2018 to 2020). A note on the overall study: Changes in the T cell repertoire over the course of pregnancy were examined in this study in women with multiple sclerosis.

CDR1 and CDR2 are read off the germline V gene (reference sequence) as GTSNPN and SVGIG. From the cysteine through the phenylalanine, the CDR3 covers 15 amino acids. Only CDR3 DNA is held: 45 bases, read in frame from base 1. Trimming accounts for 1 base at V and 6 bases at J, while the number of junction bases matched to no gene is 5. This chain is built from TRBV30 and TRBJ1-6, with 8 central nucleotides matching TRBD1. Source: peripheral blood, taken after pregnancy. The sequence was obtained from a female donor with multiple sclerosis, enrolled in a pregnancy study. The CDR3 is CAWSAGQAVNSPLHF. The nucleotide sequence reads as follows: TGTGCCTGGAGTGCGGGACAGGCAGTTAATTCACCCCTCCACTTT. Where the CDR3 stops, the reference TRBV30 and TRBJ1-6 genes take over; the full variable domain is SQTIHQWPATLVQPVGSPLSLECTVEGTSNPNLYWYRQAAGRGLQLLFYSVGIGQISSEVPQNLSASRPQDRQFILSSKKLLLSDSGFYLCAWSAGQAVNSPLHFGNGTRLTVT.